Presented here are 15 T cell receptor beta chains from one specimen sequenced in a study of shared clonotypes between healthy human individuals (dated by TCRdb to about 2020). The library was produced with the immunoSEQ multiplex PCR assay. In TCRdb, the immuneACCESS table is reduced to in-frame sequences with V and J assigned. These tables do not hold every clone; where another copy was compared, an unresolved V gene accounts for under half, and the others remain unexplained. Present in this sample are 400,000 to 500,000 clones, roughly 85% of which were seen just once. Clones ranked in the top ten supply 10% to 15% of the sample. The material sequenced was PBMCs. The receptors come from a woman in her thirties or forties in good health. Some clones in this sample may be carry-over from other donors' samples.

The rearrangement joins TRBV4-1 to TRBJ1-3; D remains unclear. V gave up 4 bases and J gave up 4 bases, with 8 bases separating them. The germline V gene encodes CDR1 MGHRA and CDR2 YSYEKL. CDR3 length: 13 amino acids. The CDR3 DNA sequence: TGCGCCAGCAGCCGGTTGACAGGAAACACCATATATTTT. Translation: CASSRLTGNTIYF.

This chain uses TRBV5-4 with TRBJ1-1, with D unresolved. The V end lost 0 bases, the J end lost 0 bases, and 9 bases lay between the germline ends. The CDR3 covers 15 residues. Germline assignment: CDR1 SGHNT and CDR2 YYREEE (reference sequence). The CDR3 reads CASSLGLGMNTEAFF. In DNA, the CDR3 is TGTGCCAGCAGCTTGGGGTTAGGGATGAACACTGAAGCTTTCTTT. Together with reference TRBV5-4 and TRBJ1-1, the CDR3 gives the full variable domain: ETGVTQSPTHLIKTRGQQVTLRCSSQSGHNTVSWYQQALGQGPQFIFQYYREEENGRGNFPPRFSGLQFPNYSSELNVNALELDDSALYLCASSLGLGMNTEAFFGQGTRLTVV.

This clone was found many times. This chain uses TRBV4-3 with TRBJ2-3; 14 bases map to TRBD2. After removal of 4 bases from V and 3 bases from J, the junction contained 6 bases not matched to a gene. The CDR3 extends over 17 amino acids. The germline V gene encodes CDR1 LGHNA and CDR2 YSLEER. CDR3 region: CASSPGLAGEGTDTQYF. In nucleotides, the CDR3 is TGCGCCAGCAGCCCGGGACTAGCGGGAGAGGGGACAGATACGCAGTATTTT.

V is TRBV14 and J is TRBJ2-4, with D uncertain. Trimming removed 2 bases at V and 8 bases at J, with 7 bases between. CDR1 and CDR2 (germline): SGHDN, FVKESK. This CDR3 has 12 residues. The CDR3 region is CASSQTQYIQYF. The CDR3 DNA reads as TGTGCCAGCAGCCAAACCCAGTACATTCAGTACTTC.

This clone was recorded only once. The gene calls are TRBV2 and TRBJ2-2, with TRBD1 as a possible D gene (5 bases). Germline values: CDR1 SNHLY, CDR2 FYNNEI. V lost 5 bases and J 4 bases, leaving 11 bases between the germline ends. CDR3 length: 14 amino acids. The CDR3 DNA follows: TGTGCCAGCAGTCAGATGACAGTCACCGGGGAGCTGTTTTTT. This gives the protein CASSQMTVTGELFF.

The chain recombines TRBV19 with TRBJ2-7; 9 nucleotides line up with TRBD1. Germline V lookup: CDR1 LNHDA, CDR2 SQIVND (reference sequence). Trimming cost V 8 bases and J 4 bases; bases outside gene matches: 18. This CDR3 comprises 17 residues. The CDR3 here is CASGIKTTGTGIYEQYF. In DNA form, the CDR3 reads TGTGCCAGTGGCATAAAGACGACCGGGACAGGGATATACGAGCAGTACTTC.

The chain carries TRBV13 and TRBJ2-7; D unclear. The length of the CDR3 is 14 residues. The germline V gene has CDR1 PRHDT and CDR2 FYEKMQ (reference sequence). Trimming left V 6 bases short and J 5 bases short, with 17 bases between. CDR3 residues: CASRESSLFHEQYF. For the CDR3, the DNA is TGTGCCAGCAGGGAAAGCAGCCTGTTCCACGAGCAGTACTTC.

Here the CDR3 DNA reads TGTGCCAGCAGGGCACAGGGGGATGAAAAACTGTTTTTT. It encodes CASRAQGDEKLFF. V and J are TRBV11-2 and TRBJ1-4, with 8 bases aligning to TRBD1. Germline V gene sequence: CDR1 SGHAT, CDR2 FQNNGV. V shed 6 bases, J shed 6 bases, and the junction held 3 bases outside the gene matches. CDR3 length: 13 amino acids.

This clone was counted between two and nine times. The chain is built from TRBV28 and TRBJ2-1; 10 bases fit TRBD2. The CDR3 loop spans 17 amino acids. From germline, CDR1 is MDHEN and CDR2 SYDVKM. J gave up 8 bases and V 3 bases, and 13 bases lay outside the gene matches. Here the CDR3 reads CASSFSASGRRNYEQFF. The DNA of the CDR3 is TGTGCCAGCAGTTTCTCGGCTAGCGGGAGACGTAACTATGAGCAGTTCTTC.

This clone showed up just a few times. V gene TRBV28 combines with J gene TRBJ1-4; D unclear. The germline V gene has CDR1 MDHEN and CDR2 SYDVKM. V was clipped by 2 bases and J by 5 bases, with 12 bases between them. The CDR3 has 15 amino acids. CDR3 sequence (DNA): TGTGCCAGCAGTTTAGAGGTGCGGAAGAATGAAAAACTGTTTTTT. This gives the protein CASSLEVRKNEKLFF.

The chain has TRBV6-1 and TRBJ2-7; D is perhaps TRBD1 or TRBD2 (6 bases each). Looked up from germline, CDR1 is MNHNS and CDR2 is SASEGT. V was cut by 2 bases and J by 0 bases, with 14 bases left in between. This CDR3 has 16 residues. The CDR3 DNA reads as TGTGCCAGCAGTGAAAATTGGGGGGCAAGCTCCTACGAGCAGTACTTC. Translating it yields CASSENWGASSYEQYF.

This clone was seen a single time. V is TRBV6-6 and J is TRBJ2-7; tentative D call: TRBD2 (6 bases). CDR3 length: 15 amino acids. Trimming removed 1 base at V and 2 bases at J, with 12 bases between. From germline, CDR1 is MNHNY and CDR2 SVGAGI (reference sequence). Here the CDR3 reads CASSYLITSTYEQYF. CDR3 nucleotides: TGTGCCAGCAGTTACTTAATAACTAGCACCTACGAGCAGTACTTC.

A few counts support this clone. V is TRBV29-1 and J is TRBJ2-3; 8 bases line up with TRBD2. This CDR3 has 14 amino acids. Per germline, CDR1 SQVTM and CDR2 ANQGSEA. Germline trimming cut 8 bases from V and 1 base from J; bases unmatched to any gene: 8. The CDR3 is CSSRAGAGTDTQYF. The DNA for the CDR3 is TGCAGCTCACGAGCGGGAGCGGGCACAGATACGCAGTATTTT.

J is TRBJ2-3 and V is TRBV30, with 12 bases lining up with TRBD2. This CDR3 has 16 residues. Germline lookup yields CDR1 GTSNPN and CDR2 SVGIG (reference sequence). The V gene end was trimmed by 4 bases and the J gene end by 2 bases; junction bases not matched to a gene: 7. CDR3 nucleotide sequence: TGTGCCTGGACTACTGGACTAGCGGGATTCACAGATACGCAGTATTTT. Residues: CAWTTGLAGFTDTQYF.

This clone has a single count. CDR3 in DNA: TGTGCCAGTAAGACTAGCGGGAGGGCGGTCCAAGAGACCCAGTACTTC. The encoded protein is CASKTSGRAVQETQYF. This chain links TRBV27 with TRBJ2-5, with TRBD2 matching 14 bases. This CDR3 is built from 16 residues. Germline V gene data show CDR1 as MNHEY and CDR2 as SMNVEV (reference sequence). The V and J ends lost 9 bases and 1 base, in that order; junction bases with no gene match: 7.